This T cell receptor (beta chain) derives from a study of blood T cell repertoires in COVID-19. Study in general: Sites across the United States, Italy and Spain contributed samples from acute and convalescent COVID-19. The analysed material was cDNA or gDNA that came from T cells, B-cell-depleted T cells, or PBMCs.

As originally analysed: Amplification of reference gene primers provided the estimated nucleated cell counts. Assay used: immunoSEQ multiplex PCR; TCRdb lists only in-frame clones, some missing. V and J calls and clone size come straight from that table; D and trimming were deduced from the DNA. In the table there are about 42,000 clones, 76% of which are singletons. The CDR3 runs to 13 residues. V gave up 4 bases and J gave up 2 bases, with 12 bases separating them. The germline CDR1 and CDR2 sequences are SQVTM and ANQGSEA. The V and J genes are TRBV29-1 and TRBJ2-7; D uncertain. This TCR came from a man aged 80 or over with acute or convalescent COVID-19. Sequencing input: peripheral blood. This CDR3 is CSVAQFPPYEQYF. In DNA, the CDR3 is TGCAGCGTTGCCCAATTCCCCCCCTACGAGCAGTACTTC.